This is a list of T cell receptor beta chains from one sample in a study of regulatory T cells in long-lasting Graves disease. TCRdb re-analysed the multiplex PCR reads in MiXCR, keeping a single row per CDR3 protein. The profile covers about 540,000 distinct CDR3 sequences, with about 13% appearing a single time and under 10% taken by the ten largest. The same sample was also used in a study of T cells in Graves' hyperthyroidism and ophthalmopathy.

Sample: peripheral blood mononuclear cells (PBMCs), taken at new diagnosis, from a patient treated with antithyroid drugs. The receptors here all came from a man in his thirties or forties with Graves disease. Each CDR3 is given with its conserved first and last residue. A D gene is named only where the DNA matches it firmly. Expanded clones are given a class, and other clones once, few, many or no size at all.

j_call | d_call | clone_size | v_call | cdr3_aa | cdr3_nt
TRBJ1-2 | TRBD1 | few | TRBV27 | CASSRQGAGYGYTF | TGTGCCAGCAGTCGACAGGGGGCGGGGTATGGCTACACCTTC
TRBJ2-1 | TRBD2 | . | TRBV6-4 | CASRPGGGAGWEQFF | TGTGCCAGCAGGCCCGGGGGGGGCGCAGGATGGGAGCAGTTCTTC
TRBJ1-4 | . | many | TRBV2 | CASSEMMGTNEKLFF | TGTGCCAGCAGTGAAATGATGGGAACTAATGAAAAACTGTTTTTT
TRBJ2-2 | TRBD2 | many | TRBV12-3/TRBV12-4 | CASRGAGAGTGELFF | TGTGCCAGCCGGGGAGCGGGGGCAGGCACCGGGGAGCTGTTTTTT
TRBJ2-2 | . | many | TRBV29-1 | CSVEAGVTGELFF | TGCAGCGTTGAAGCGGGGGTCACCGGGGAGCTGTTTTTT
TRBJ2-2 | TRBD1 | . | TRBV7-2 | CASSQQGRVTGELFF | TGTGCCAGCAGCCAACAGGGGCGGGTCACCGGGGAGCTGTTTTTT
TRBJ2-7 | . | . | TRBV27 | CASSLDRAGEDDEQYF | TGTGCCAGCAGTTTGGACAGGGCGGGAGAGGATGACGAGCAGTACTTC
TRBJ1-5 | . | many | TRBV28 | CASYNRDGLAPQPQHF | TGTGCCAGTTACAACCGGGACGGACTAGCACCTCAGCCCCAGCATTTT
TRBJ2-1 | . | many | TRBV7-2 | CASSTPVSGEQFF | TGTGCCAGCAGCACCCCCGTTTCGGGTGAGCAGTTCTTC
TRBJ2-2 | TRBD2 | many | TRBV10-3 | CAISGTGGTGELFF | TGTGCCATCAGTGGGACGGGAGGAACCGGGGAGCTGTTTTTT
TRBJ1-1 | . | many | TRBV20-1 | CSATGALKEAFF | TGCAGTGCTACTGGGGCCCTGAAGGAAGCTTTCTTT
TRBJ2-3 | . | . | TRBV20-1 | CSASTRRLTATNGGQYF | TGCAGTGCTTCCACCAGGAGGCTTACCGCAACAAATGGGGGGCAGTATTTT
TRBJ2-5 | . | many | TRBV11-2 | CASSLGTPTETQYF | TGTGCCAGCAGCTTAGGGACCCCCACCGAGACCCAGTACTTC
TRBJ1-5 | . | many | TRBV12-5 | CASGPSGYGNQPQHF | TGTGCTAGTGGTCCCTCGGGATACGGCAATCAGCCCCAGCATTTT
TRBJ2-1 | TRBD2 | many | TRBV19 | CASSTGLAGGHEQFF | TGTGCCAGTAGTACCGGACTAGCGGGGGGCCATGAGCAGTTCTTC
TRBJ1-6 | TRBD1 | . | TRBV5-6 | CASSLEFRGRSPLHF | TGTGCCAGCAGCTTGGAGTTCAGGGGGCGATCACCCCTCCACTTT
TRBJ1-1 | . | . | TRBV5-1 | CASSLAPEVNTEAFF | TGCGCCAGCAGCTTGGCCCCAGAAGTGAACACTGAAGCTTTCTTT
TRBJ1-4 | . | . | TRBV5-1 | CASRGQGRNEKLFF | TGCGCCAGCAGAGGGCAGGGGAGAAATGAAAAACTGTTTTTT
TRBJ1-4 | . | many | TRBV6-1 | CASTRELNEKLFF | TGTGCCAGCACCCGGGAGCTTAATGAAAAACTGTTTTTT
TRBJ2-7 | TRBD2 | many | TRBV29-1 | CSVVTSWGQYF | TGCAGCGTCGTGACTAGCTGGGGGCAGTACTTC
TRBJ2-5 | TRBD2 | many | TRBV7-3 | CASSPNGGGRGKTQYF | TGTGCCAGCAGCCCTAACGGTGGCGGGAGGGGCAAGACCCAGTACTTC
TRBJ2-5 | TRBD1 | . | TRBV3-1 | CASSQNPDRGQETQYF | TGTGCCAGCAGCCAGAATCCCGACAGGGGCCAAGAGACCCAGTACTTC
TRBJ1-5 | TRBD1 | few | TRBV5-5 | CASSPWAGGHGQPQHF | TGTGCCAGCAGCCCCTGGGCAGGGGGCCATGGCCAGCCCCAGCATTTT
TRBJ2-1 | TRBD1 | many | TRBV9 | CASSGRQGLEQFF | TGTGCCAGCAGCGGAAGACAGGGCCTTGAGCAGTTCTTC
TRBJ2-3 | . | many | TRBV18 | CASSLSPASDTQYF | TGTGCCAGCTCACTGTCCCCAGCCTCAGATACGCAGTATTTT
TRBJ2-1 | . | many | TRBV2 | CASSGWPRQGDEQFF | TGTGCCAGCAGTGGGTGGCCTAGGCAAGGGGATGAGCAGTTCTTC
TRBJ1-1 | . | many | TRBV12-3/TRBV12-4 | CASSLTFNTEAFF | TGTGCCAGCAGTTTGACGTTCAACACTGAAGCTTTCTTT
TRBJ1-3 | . | . | TRBV18 | CASSPPGPGNTIYF | TGTGCCAGCTCACCACCCGGTCCTGGAAACACCATATATTTT
TRBJ2-5 | . | many | TRBV6-5 | CASSWSGQETQYF | TGTGCCAGCAGTTGGAGTGGGCAAGAGACCCAGTACTTC
TRBJ2-7 | . | many | TRBV12-3/TRBV12-4 | CASKGPYEQYF | TGTGCCTCCAAGGGGCCCTACGAGCAGTACTTC
TRBJ2-7 | TRBD2 | many | TRBV10-2 | CASKAGDSSGNEQYF | TGCGCCAGCAAAGCGGGCGACAGTAGCGGGAACGAGCAGTACTTC
TRBJ1-4 | . | many | TRBV6-1 | CASREGAGRFGANEKLFF | TGTGCCAGCAGAGAAGGGGCTGGGCGTTTTGGAGCTAATGAAAAACTGTTTTTT
TRBJ2-7 | . | many | TRBV20-1 | CSAREGSSAGGGLEQYF | TGCAGTGCTAGAGAAGGGTCCTCCGCCGGGGGAGGTCTGGAGCAGTACTTC
TRBJ1-4 | TRBD1 | . | TRBV20-1 | CSALTGGSEKLFF | TGCAGTGCCTTAACAGGGGGCTCAGAAAAACTGTTTTTT
TRBJ1-1 | . | . | TRBV10-1 | CASSDPGLSEAFF | TGCGCCAGCAGTGACCCTGGTCTGTCTGAAGCTTTCTTT